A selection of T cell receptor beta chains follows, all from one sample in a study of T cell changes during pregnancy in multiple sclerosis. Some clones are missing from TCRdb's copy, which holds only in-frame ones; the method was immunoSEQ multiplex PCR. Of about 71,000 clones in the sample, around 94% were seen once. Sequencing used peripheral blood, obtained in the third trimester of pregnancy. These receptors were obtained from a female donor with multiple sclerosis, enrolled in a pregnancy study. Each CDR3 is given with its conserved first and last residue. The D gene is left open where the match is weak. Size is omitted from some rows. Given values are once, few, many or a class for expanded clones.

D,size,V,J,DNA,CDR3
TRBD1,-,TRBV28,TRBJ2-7,TGTGCCAGCATCCCGGAGGGACAGGGATTTCGGGAGCAGTACTTC,CASIPEGQGFREQYF
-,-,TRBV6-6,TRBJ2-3,TGTGCCAGCAGCGGAGGACCCTACAACACAGATACGCAGTATTTT,CASSGGPYNTDTQYF
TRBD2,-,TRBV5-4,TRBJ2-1,TGTGCCAGCAGCTTGGCCAGACTAGCGGGAGTCGATGAGCAGTTCTTC,CASSLARLAGVDEQFF
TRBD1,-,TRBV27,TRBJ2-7,TGTGCCAGCAGTATGGGGACAGGGTATGGCTACGAGCAGTACTTC,CASSMGTGYGYEQYF
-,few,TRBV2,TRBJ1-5,TGTGCCAGCAGTGAGGGCAGGGTCGGCAATCAGCCCCAGCATTTT,CASSEGRVGNQPQHF
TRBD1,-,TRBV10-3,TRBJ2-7,TGTGCCATCAGTGCGATCGCCGGGACAGGGAAACGGGACCACGAGCAGTACTTC,CAISAIAGTGKRDHEQYF
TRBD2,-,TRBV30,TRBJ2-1,TGTGCCTGGAGTCCTGCAAGCGGGAGCTCCTACAATGAGCAGTTCTTC,CAWSPASGSSYNEQFF
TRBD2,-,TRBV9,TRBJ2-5,TGTGCCAGCATCCCTAGCGGGCCTCAAGAGACCCAGTACTTC,CASIPSGPQETQYF
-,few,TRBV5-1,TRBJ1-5,TGCGCCAGCAGCTTGGATCCGGGCAATCAGCCCCAGCATTTT,CASSLDPGNQPQHF
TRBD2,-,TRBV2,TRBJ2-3,TGTGCCAGCATCAAAGGAGCGGGAGGAGCGGCAGATACGCAGTATTTT,CASIKGAGGAADTQYF
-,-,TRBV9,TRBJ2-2,TGTGCCAGCAGCGTGTTTGGAGGCCCGAACACCGGGGAGCTGTTTTTT,CASSVFGGPNTGELFF
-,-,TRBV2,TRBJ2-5,TGTGCCAGCAGTGGGGTGGTGGGCGCAGAAGAGACCCAGTACTTC,CASSGVVGAEETQYF
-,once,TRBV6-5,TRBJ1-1,TGTGCCAGCCAGCGATACACTGAAGCTTTCTTT,CASQRYTEAFF
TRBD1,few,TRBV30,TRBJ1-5,TGTGCCTGGAGGGCGACAGGGGGCTCTAGCAATCAGCCCCAGCATTTT,CAWRATGGSSNQPQHF
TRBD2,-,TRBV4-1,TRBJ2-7,TGCGCCAGCAGCCAAGATGGTCTAGCGGGAGTGGAGCAGTACTTC,CASSQDGLAGVEQYF
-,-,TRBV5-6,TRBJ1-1,TGTGCCAGCAGCTGGCTTATGAACACTGAAGCTTTCTTT,CASSWLMNTEAFF
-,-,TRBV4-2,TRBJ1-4,TGTGCCAGCAGCCCCTGGGCGGGACGGGGCACTGTTTTT,CASSPWAGRGTVF
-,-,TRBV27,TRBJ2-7,TGTGCCAGCAGGCCCGGGACACCGATCTACGAGCAGTACTTC,CASRPGTPIYEQYF
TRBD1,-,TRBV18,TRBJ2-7,TGTGCCAGCTCGCCCCGGGACAGGGGTCCCTACGAGCAGTACTTC,CASSPRDRGPYEQYF
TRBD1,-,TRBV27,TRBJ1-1,TGTGCCAGCAGTTTACCGGGACAGGGAGATACTGAAGCTTTCTTT,CASSLPGQGDTEAFF
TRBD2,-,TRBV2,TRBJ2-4,TGTGCCAGCAGCCCCAGGACTAGCGGTGGCATTCAGTACTTC,CASSPRTSGGIQYF
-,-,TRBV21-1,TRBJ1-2,TGTGCCAGCAGCAGAACTAGAGGCCTAACCTTTAACCACTATGGCTACACCTTC,CASSRTRGLTFNHYGYTF
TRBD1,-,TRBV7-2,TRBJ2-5,TGTGCCAGCAGCTTAGTGGCCGGACAGGGATTGTACTTC,CASSLVAGQGLYF
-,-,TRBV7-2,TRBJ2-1,TGTGCCAGCACAGCCGACAGCAGCCGCTACAATGAGCAGTTCTTC,CASTADSSRYNEQFF
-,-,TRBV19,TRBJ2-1,TGTGCCAGTAGTATCGGTTCGGGGTACAATGAGCAGTTCTTC,CASSIGSGYNEQFF
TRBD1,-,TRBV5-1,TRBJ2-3,TGCGCCAGCAGCTTGGGACAGGGGGCCACAGATACGCAGTATTTT,CASSLGQGATDTQYF
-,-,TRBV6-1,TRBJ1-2,TGTGCCAGCAGTGAATCTAAAAGGAGTGGCTACACCTTC,CASSESKRSGYTF
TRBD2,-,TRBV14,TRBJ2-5,TGTGCCAGCAGCCAAGTGAGACTAGCGGGAGAAGAGACCCAGTACTTC,CASSQVRLAGEETQYF
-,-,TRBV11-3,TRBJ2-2,TGTGCCAGCAGCTTGGGGCGGGGATACACCGGGGAGCTGTTTTTT,CASSLGRGYTGELFF
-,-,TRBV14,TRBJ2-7,TGTGCCAGCAGCCAAGATGCCGGACTACCCCGTCACGAGCAGTACTTC,CASSQDAGLPRHEQYF
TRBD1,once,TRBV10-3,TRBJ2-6,TGTGCCACCCAGGCCGGGACAGGGATCTCTGGGGCCAACGTCCTGACTTTC,CATQAGTGISGANVLTF
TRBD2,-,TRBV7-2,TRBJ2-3,TGTGCCAGCAGCTTAGGTAGCGGGACTAGCACAGATACGCAGTATTTT,CASSLGSGTSTDTQYF
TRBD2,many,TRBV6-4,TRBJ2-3,TGTGCCAGCAGTGACCAGTTTACTAGCAGCGGGGGCACAGATACGCAGTATTTT,CASSDQFTSSGGTDTQYF
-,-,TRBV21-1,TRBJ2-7,TGTGCCAGCAGCTCAAGGTTTGGGGGACAGGGGACCCACGAGCAGTACTTC,CASSSRFGGQGTHEQYF
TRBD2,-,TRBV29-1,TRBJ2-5,TGCAGCGTTGACGTGACTAGCGGGAGGGGAGAGACCCAGTACTTC,CSVDVTSGRGETQYF
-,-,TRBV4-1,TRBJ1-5,TGCGCCAGCAGCCAAGATGGAGGGGGGGTTAGCAATCAGCCCCAGCATTTT,CASSQDGGGVSNQPQHF
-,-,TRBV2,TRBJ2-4,TGTGCCAGCAGTGAAGGAGGGGGACGGGAAGTCATTCAGTACTTC,CASSEGGGREVIQYF
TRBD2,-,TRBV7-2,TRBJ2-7,TGTGCCAGCAGCTTAGTAGGGACTAGCGGGGGGCGGGGAGAGCAGTACTTC,CASSLVGTSGGRGEQYF
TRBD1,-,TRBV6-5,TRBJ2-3,TGTGCCAGCAGCCGACAGGGGTTCACAGATACGCAGTATTTT,CASSRQGFTDTQYF
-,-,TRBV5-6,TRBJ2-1,TGTGCCAGCAGCCGCGGGACTGTCTTCCGGGAGCAGTTCTTC,CASSRGTVFREQFF
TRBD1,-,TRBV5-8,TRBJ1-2,TGTGCCAGCAGCTTGCCGACAGGGTTTAACTATGGCTACACCTTC,CASSLPTGFNYGYTF
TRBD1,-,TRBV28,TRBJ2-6,TGTGCCAGCAGCGACAGGGCACGCACTGGGGCCAACGTCCTGACTTTC,CASSDRARTGANVLTF
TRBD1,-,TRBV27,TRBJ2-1,TGTGCCAGCAGTTTGTCCGGGACAGCCGCGTACAATGAGCAGTTCTTC,CASSLSGTAAYNEQFF
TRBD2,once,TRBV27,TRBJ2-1,TGTGCCAGCAGTTTATCGGTAGTAGCGGGAGACAATGAGCAGTTCTTC,CASSLSVVAGDNEQFF
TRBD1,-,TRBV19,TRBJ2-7,TGTGCCAGTAGTATTGGGAGGGACAGGGGGCTCTACGAGCAGTACTTC,CASSIGRDRGLYEQYF
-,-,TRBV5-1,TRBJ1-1,TGCGCCAGCAGCCTTAAGGGGGTTGAAGCTTTCTTT,CASSLKGVEAFF